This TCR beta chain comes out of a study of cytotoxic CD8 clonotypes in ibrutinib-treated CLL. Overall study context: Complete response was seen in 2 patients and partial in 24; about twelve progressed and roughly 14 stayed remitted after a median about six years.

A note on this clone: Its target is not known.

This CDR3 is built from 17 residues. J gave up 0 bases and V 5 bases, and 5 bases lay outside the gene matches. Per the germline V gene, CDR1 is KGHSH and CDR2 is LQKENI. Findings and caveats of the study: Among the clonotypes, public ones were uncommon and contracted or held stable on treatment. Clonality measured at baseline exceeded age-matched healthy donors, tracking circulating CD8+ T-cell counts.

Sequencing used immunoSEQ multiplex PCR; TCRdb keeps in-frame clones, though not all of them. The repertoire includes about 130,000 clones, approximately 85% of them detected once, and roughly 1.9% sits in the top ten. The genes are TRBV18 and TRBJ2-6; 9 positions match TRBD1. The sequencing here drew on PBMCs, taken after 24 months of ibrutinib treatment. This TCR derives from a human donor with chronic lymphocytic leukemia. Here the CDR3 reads CASSTSTGGSGANVLTF. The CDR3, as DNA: TGTGCCAGCTCAACATCGACAGGGGGCTCTGGGGCCAACGTCCTGACTTTC.